The source of this T cell receptor beta chain is a study of monozygotic twins with inflammatory bowel disease. As to this clonotype: Its antigen is not known.

With the 5' RACE reads reprocessed, TCRdb shows one record per CDR3 protein and no DNA. This table lists about 330,000 distinct CDR3 sequences. Findings and limits, study-wide: TCRbeta diversity (inverse Simpson) was lower in IBD patients than in healthy co-twins.

Germline V gene sequence: CDR1 SGHVS, CDR2 FNYEAQ. This CDR3 is built from 14 residues. The chain uses TRBV7-6 and TRBJ2-1; TCRdb's D call, TRBD2, is unchecked because there is no DNA. The sequencing sample was made of blood. This receptor was taken from a human donor with ulcerative colitis or Crohn's disease, or a healthy co-twin of an affected twin (not recorded which). The CDR3 protein is CASSRAGVGNEQYF.